These 20 T cell receptor beta chains share one sample of origin, sequenced in a study. MiXCR, run by TCRdb on the 5' RACE reads, gives a single entry per CDR3 protein. The sample yields tens of thousands of distinct CDR3 sequences, around 28% seen once. Specimen: tumor-infiltrating memory CD4+ T cells sorted from the breast tumor. As for subset: memory CD4+ T cells, CD4+CD45RO+CD25-. These receptors all stem from a female donor with breast cancer.

This clonotype occurred a few times. The V gene is TRBV25-1, the J gene TRBJ2-3, with D perhaps TRBD1 or TRBD2 (5 bases each). Germline CDR1 reads MGHDK; CDR2 reads SYGVNS. Trimming shortened V by 2 bases and J by 6 bases, and 12 bases separated the two germline ends. CDR3 length: 14 amino acids. The CDR3 DNA reads as TGTGCCAGCAGTGAACGTCGGGGCAGCGATACGCAGTATTTT. Amino acids: CASSERRGSDTQYF.

This clonotype showed up many times. V gene TRBV5-1 combines with J gene TRBJ2-1; 9 nucleotides agree with TRBD2. This CDR3 is built from 15 residues. The V segment lost 1 base and the J segment 9 bases; nucleotides outside the gene matches: 8. Germline V lookup: CDR1 SGHRS, CDR2 YFSETQ. In DNA form, the CDR3 reads TGCGCCAGCAGCTTGCTCGCGGGAGGGCCGGTTGAGCAGTTCTTC. This codes for CASSLLAGGPVEQFF.

This clonotype was seen a handful of times. The gene calls are TRBV20-1 and TRBJ1-5, with D uncertain. CDR3 length equals 16 residues. Germline CDR1 reads DFQATT; CDR2 reads SNEGSKA (reference sequence). The V end lost 0 bases, the J end lost 6 bases, and 18 bases lay between the germline ends. The CDR3 nucleotides are TGCAGTGCTAGAGAGGCGTCCGGATCCCCGGCTCAGCCCCAGCATTTT. Its protein product is CSAREASGSPAQPQHF.

The V gene is TRBV7-2, the J gene TRBJ2-3; D gene ambiguous. Germline CDR1 reads SGHTA; CDR2 reads FQGNSA. Trimming removed 3 bases at V and 5 bases at J, with 12 bases between. This CDR3 contains 14 residues. CDR3 coding DNA: TGTGCCAGCAGCTTGACGAAAGACGGAGATACGCAGTATTTT. Translated: CASSLTKDGDTQYF.

In this sample, this clonotype turned up a few times. The chain uses TRBV4-1 and TRBJ1-4; D is possibly TRBD1 (6 bases). CDR1 is MGHRA, CDR2 YSYEKL, per germline. CDR3 length: 16 residues. Trimming cost V 3 bases and J 0 bases, with 11 bases left between them. The CDR3: CASSQEDSPTNEKLFF. For the CDR3, the DNA is TGCGCCAGCAGCCAGGAGGACAGTCCAACTAATGAAAAACTGTTTTTT.

This clonotype was recorded many times. As DNA, the CDR3 is TGTGCCAGCCTTCCGGGACAACTACTTAACACCGGGGAGCTGTTTTTT. It is translated as CASLPGQLLNTGELFF. The chain carries TRBV6-1 and TRBJ2-2; D is perhaps TRBD1 (6 bases). The germline V and J ends were trimmed by 8 bases and 2 bases, with 18 bases remaining between them. The CDR3 length is 16 residues. The germline V gene encodes CDR1 MNHNS and CDR2 SASEGT.

J is TRBJ1-4 and V is TRBV7-9; D perhaps matches TRBD1 (6 bases). The germline V gene encodes CDR1 SEHNR and CDR2 FQNEAQ (reference sequence). Trimming pared 5 bases from V and 11 bases from J, leaving 18 bases between. The CDR3 consists of 14 residues. In DNA, the CDR3 is TGTGCCAGCAGCCCGGGACAAAAGGCTGAGAAACTGTTTTTT. It specifies CASSPGQKAEKLFF.

The chain combines TRBV30 with TRBJ2-7, with 7 bases identical to TRBD1. V lost 3 bases to trimming and J lost 3 bases; unmatched junction nucleotides: 2. This CDR3 contains 12 residues. CDR1 GTSNPN and CDR2 SVGIG come from the germline V gene (reference sequence). Here the CDR3 DNA reads TGTGCCTGGAGCGGACAGGTCTACGAGCAGTACTTC. It yields the protein CAWSGQVYEQYF.

The sample holds a few counts of this clonotype. The V call is TRBV7-2, the J call TRBJ1-6; D uncertain. In germline, CDR1 is SGHTA, CDR2 FQGNSA. Deletions cut 4 bases from V and 9 bases from J, with 13 bases between. The CDR3 is 14 residues long. The CDR3 loop is CASSSYGTASPLHF. CDR3 nucleotides: TGTGCCAGCAGCTCCTACGGCACCGCTTCACCCCTCCACTTT.

The chain links TRBV4-3 to TRBJ2-7; 10 bases line up with TRBD2. The V and J ends lost 4 bases and 2 bases, in that order; junction bases with no gene match: 5. The CDR3 runs 15 residues. CDR1 LGHNA and CDR2 YSLEER come from the germline V gene. The CDR3 region is CASSLQAGGTYEQYF. The CDR3 DNA reads as TGCGCCAGCAGCCTTCAAGCGGGGGGGACCTACGAGCAGTACTTC.

V and J are TRBV28 and TRBJ2-7, with D hard to call. CDR1 and CDR2 from the germline V gene are MDHEN and SYDVKM. The length of the CDR3 is 15 residues. Trimming took 2 bases from V and 0 from J, leaving 11 bases between them. CDR3 DNA sequence: TGTGCCAGCAGTTTACAGGAACTCGTCTCCTACGAGCAGTACTTC. This translates into CASSLQELVSYEQYF.

About this clonotype itself: One base away lies a much larger clone, so this may be a sequencing read error. The chain combines TRBV5-1 with TRBJ1-1; no clear D. Germline V CDR1 and CDR2: SGHRS, YFSETQ. The CDR3 has 14 amino acids. As DNA, the CDR3 is TGCCCCAGCAGCCGGGCCCCAGGTGACACTGAAGCTTTCTTT. Translation gives CPSSRAPGDTEAFF. Full variable domain (remainder filled in from reference TRBV5-1 and TRBJ1-1): KAGVTQTPRYLIKTRGQQVTLSCSPISGHRSVSWYQQTPGQGLQFLFEYFSETQRNKGNFPGRFSGRQFSNSRSEMNVSTLELGDSALYLCPSSRAPGDTEAFFGQGTRLTVV.

In DNA form, the CDR3 reads TGCGCCAGCAGCCAAGAGACAGGGGAACGTACCGGGGAGCTGTTTTTT. As protein: CASSQETGERTGELFF. The rearrangement links TRBV4-3 to TRBJ2-2, with 8 bases that match TRBD1. This CDR3 has 16 residues. Losses at the gene ends were 0 bases for V and 5 bases for J; bases not matched to a gene: 5. CDR1 is LGHNA, CDR2 YSLEER, per germline.

This clonotype occurred many times. The junction does not match germline at one end; this may be a read error. The chain has TRBV7-7 and TRBJ2-1, with TRBD2 as a possible D gene (6 bases). The CDR3 runs to 13 residues. Germline V gene sequence: CDR1 SSHAT, CDR2 FNYEAQ (reference sequence). CDR3 sequence reads: CASSFGGLNEQFF. CDR3 in DNA: TGTGCTAGCAGCTTTGGAGGGTTGAATGAGCAGTTCTTC.

This clonotype appeared many times. This chain uses TRBV10-3 with TRBJ2-1; weak D call: TRBD1 (5 bases). The V gene lost 1 base and the J gene lost 8 bases, with 12 bases spanning the gap. Germline V CDR1 and CDR2: ENHRY, SYGVKD. The CDR3 consists of 14 residues. CDR3 amino acids: CAISEYGQGDEQFF. The CDR3 DNA reads as TGTGCCATCAGTGAGTATGGGCAGGGCGATGAGCAGTTCTTC.

This clonotype was found a few times. The chain couples TRBV12-3 or TRBV12-4 to TRBJ1-4; maybe TRBD1 (5 bases). Trimming pared 4 bases from V and 5 bases from J, leaving 11 bases between. The CDR3 consists of 14 residues. The CDR3 region is CASSSGVANEKLFF. Written as DNA, the CDR3 is TGTGCCAGCAGTTCGGGGGTGGCCAATGAAAAACTGTTTTTT.

This clonotype has only a few counts. The V gene is TRBV30, the J gene TRBJ2-5, with no clear D. Germline V gene sequence: CDR1 GTSNPN, CDR2 SVGIG (reference sequence). Trimming removed 3 bases at V and 5 bases at J, with 10 bases between. The CDR3 extends over 12 amino acids. The CDR3 loop is CAWRRPPETQYF. CDR3 sequence (DNA): TGTGCCTGGAGACGGCCTCCCGAGACCCAGTACTTC.

This clonotype occurred a few times. This chain links TRBV4-3 with TRBJ1-2, with D unresolved. Germline CDR1 reads LGHNA; CDR2 reads YSLEER. V was pared by 1 base and J by 8 bases, with 20 bases between. This CDR3 contains 16 residues. CDR3 in DNA: TGCGCCAGCAGCCAAGGCCCTGGCCTAATTGGAAACGGCTACACCTTC. Its protein is CASSQGPGLIGNGYTF.

The chain links TRBV4-2 to TRBJ2-1; the D gene could be TRBD1 or TRBD2 (6 bases each). This CDR3 has 12 residues. Per germline, CDR1 LGHNA and CDR2 YNFKEQ. V was shortened by 1 base and J by 10 bases, with 8 bases between the two germline ends. The CDR3 sequence is CASSQAGAEQFF. The CDR3 DNA sequence: TGTGCCAGCAGCCAAGCGGGGGCGGAGCAGTTCTTC.

The V gene is TRBV11-1, the J gene TRBJ2-3; D gene uncertain. Trimming took 3 bases from V and 2 from J, leaving 6 bases between them. This CDR3 has 13 residues. Germline V gene sequence: CDR1 SGHAT, CDR2 FQDESV (reference sequence). This CDR3 reads CASSFQFTDTQYF. CDR3 nucleotide sequence: TGTGCCAGCAGCTTCCAGTTCACAGATACGCAGTATTTT. Filled out from reference TRBV11-1 and TRBJ2-3, the complete variable domain reads EAEVAQSPRYKITEKSQAVAFWCDPISGHATLYWYRQILGQGPELLVQFQDESVVDDSQLPKDRFSAERLKGVDSTLKIQPAELGDSAMYLCASSFQFTDTQYFGPGTRLTVL.